This T cell receptor beta chain came from a study of OX40 agonist ivuxolimab in advanced cancers. Study-level information: The mean age was roughly 60 years, ranging from about 20 to 79, with approximately 83% of participants male.

Findings and limits, study-wide: In the expanded peripheral T cells, antigen specificity was never determined. Some patients who did not respond also had low normalized T-cell clonal expansion.

This table comes from immunoSEQ multiplex PCR, and its TCRdb copy is limited to in-frame clones, with some not included. The sample has just over 90,000 clones, more than 90% seen once. V dropped 5 bases and J dropped 3 bases, with 10 bases sitting between them. This CDR3 has 13 amino acids. In germline, CDR1 is SGHNT, CDR2 YENEEA. Comment on this clone: The antigen is not known.

No patient had autoimmune disease or received systemic immunosuppression. The chain employs TRBV11-3 and TRBJ1-1; D perhaps matches TRBD1 (5 bases). The starting material was CD4+ or CD8+ T cells sorted from blood, obtained in a trial of the OX40 agonist ivuxolimab. The sequence was obtained from an adult with an advanced solid tumor such as melanoma, head and neck, liver or kidney cancer. The CDR3 loop reads CASSLGPDTEAFF. In nucleotides, the CDR3 is TGTGCCAGCAGCCTGGGACCTGACACTGAAGCTTTCTTT.